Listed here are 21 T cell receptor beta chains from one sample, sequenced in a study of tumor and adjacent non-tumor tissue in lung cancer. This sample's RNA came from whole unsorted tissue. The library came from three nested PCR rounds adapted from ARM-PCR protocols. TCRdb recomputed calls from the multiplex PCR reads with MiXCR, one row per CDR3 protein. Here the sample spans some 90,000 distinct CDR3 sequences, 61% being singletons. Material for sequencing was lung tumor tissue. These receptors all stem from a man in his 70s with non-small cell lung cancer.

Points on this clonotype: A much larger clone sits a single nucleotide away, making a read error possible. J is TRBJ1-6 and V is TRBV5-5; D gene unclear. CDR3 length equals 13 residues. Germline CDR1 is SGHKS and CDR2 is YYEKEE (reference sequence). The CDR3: CASRLLGYSPLHF. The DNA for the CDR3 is TGTGCCAGCCGCTTGTTGGGGTATTCACCCCTCCACTTT.

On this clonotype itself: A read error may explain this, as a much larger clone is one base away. The chain's CDR3 is CPGSQVYRGSNEQFF. CDR3 DNA: TGCCCCGGCAGCCAAGTTTACAGGGGGTCGAATGAGCAGTTCTTC. This chain links TRBV4-1 with TRBJ2-1, with 8 nucleotides matching TRBD1. Germline V gene data show CDR1 as MGHRA and CDR2 as YSYEKL. The CDR3 contains 15 residues.

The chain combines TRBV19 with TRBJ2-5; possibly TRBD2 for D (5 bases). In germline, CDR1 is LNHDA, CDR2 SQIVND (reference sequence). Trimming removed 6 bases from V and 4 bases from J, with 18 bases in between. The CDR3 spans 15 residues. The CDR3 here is CASSTSTNVAETQYF. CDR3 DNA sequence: TGTGCCAGTAGCACATCGACTAACGTCGCAGAGACCCAGTACTTC.

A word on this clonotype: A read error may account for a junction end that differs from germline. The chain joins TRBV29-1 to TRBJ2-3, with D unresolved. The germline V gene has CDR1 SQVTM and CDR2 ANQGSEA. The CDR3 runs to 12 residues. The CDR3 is CSVESLADTQCF. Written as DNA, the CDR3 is TGCAGCGTGGAAAGCCTGGCAGATACGCAGTGTTTT.

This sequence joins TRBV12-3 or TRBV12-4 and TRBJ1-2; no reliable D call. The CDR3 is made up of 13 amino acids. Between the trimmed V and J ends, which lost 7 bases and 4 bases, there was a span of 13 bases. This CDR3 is CASNFERAYGYTF. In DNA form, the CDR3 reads TGTGCCAGCAATTTTGAGAGGGCCTATGGCTACACCTTC.

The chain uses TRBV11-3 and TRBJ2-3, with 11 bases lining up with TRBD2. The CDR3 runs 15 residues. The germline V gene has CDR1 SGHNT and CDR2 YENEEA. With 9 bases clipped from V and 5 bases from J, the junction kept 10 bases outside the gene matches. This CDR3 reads CARSLLAGGIDTQYF. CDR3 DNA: TGTGCCAGGAGCCTTCTAGCGGGGGGCATAGATACGCAGTATTTT.

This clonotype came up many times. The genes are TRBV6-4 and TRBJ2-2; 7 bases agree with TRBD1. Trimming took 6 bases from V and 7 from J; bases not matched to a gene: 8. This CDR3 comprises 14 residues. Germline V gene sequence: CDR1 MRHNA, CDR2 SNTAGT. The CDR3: CASRTGDDGGELFF. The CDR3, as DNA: TGTGCCAGCAGAACAGGGGACGACGGCGGGGAGCTGTTTTTT.

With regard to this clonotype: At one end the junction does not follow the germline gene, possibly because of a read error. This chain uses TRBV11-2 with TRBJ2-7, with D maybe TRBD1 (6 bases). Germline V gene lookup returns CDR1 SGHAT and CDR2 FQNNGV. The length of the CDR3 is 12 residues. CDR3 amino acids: CASGSTGYEHYF. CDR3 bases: TGTGCCAGCGGCTCCACAGGGTACGAGCACTACTTC.

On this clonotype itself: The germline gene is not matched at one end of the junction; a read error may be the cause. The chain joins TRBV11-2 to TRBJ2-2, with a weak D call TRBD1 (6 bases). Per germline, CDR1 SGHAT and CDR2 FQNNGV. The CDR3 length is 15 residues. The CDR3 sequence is CTSSLWNRATRELFF. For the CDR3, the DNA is TGTACCAGCAGCCTATGGAACAGGGCCACCAGGGAGCTGTTTTTT.

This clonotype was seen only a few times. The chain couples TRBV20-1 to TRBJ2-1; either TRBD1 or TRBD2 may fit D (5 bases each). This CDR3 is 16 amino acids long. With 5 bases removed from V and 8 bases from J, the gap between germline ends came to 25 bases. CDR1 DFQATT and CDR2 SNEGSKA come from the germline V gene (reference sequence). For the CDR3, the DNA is TGCAGTGCTTCCCCCCGGGGCCACGCACCAAGGGATGAGCAGTTCTTC. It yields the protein CSASPRGHAPRDEQFF.

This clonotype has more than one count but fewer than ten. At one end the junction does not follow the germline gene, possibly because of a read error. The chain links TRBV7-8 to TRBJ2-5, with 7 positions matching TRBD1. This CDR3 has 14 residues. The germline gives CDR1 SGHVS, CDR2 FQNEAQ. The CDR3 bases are TGTGCCAACAGCTTAAGACAGGGACCAGAGACCCAGTACTTC. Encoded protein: CANSLRQGPETQYF.

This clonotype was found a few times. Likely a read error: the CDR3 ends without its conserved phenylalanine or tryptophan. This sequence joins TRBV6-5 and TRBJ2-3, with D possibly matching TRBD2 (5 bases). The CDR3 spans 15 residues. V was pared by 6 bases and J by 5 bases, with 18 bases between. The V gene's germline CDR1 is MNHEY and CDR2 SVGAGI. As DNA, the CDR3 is TGTGCCAGCAGCCCCCTCGTGACTATAGAAGATACGCAGTATTTA. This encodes CASSPLVTIEDTQYL.

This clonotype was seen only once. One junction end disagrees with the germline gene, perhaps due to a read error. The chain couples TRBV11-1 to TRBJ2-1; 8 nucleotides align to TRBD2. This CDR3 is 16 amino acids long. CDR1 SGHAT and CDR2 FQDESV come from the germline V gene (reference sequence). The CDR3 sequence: CTSRIVGGGSYNEQFF. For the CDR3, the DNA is TGCACCAGCAGAATCGTCGGGGGGGGCTCCTACAATGAGCAGTTCTTC.

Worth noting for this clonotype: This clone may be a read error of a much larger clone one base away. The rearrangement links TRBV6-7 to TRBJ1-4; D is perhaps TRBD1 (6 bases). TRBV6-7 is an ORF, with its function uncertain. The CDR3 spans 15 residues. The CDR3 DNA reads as TGTGCCGGCAGTTCAAAGACAGGCCTTAATGAAAAACTGTTTTTT. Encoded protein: CAGSSKTGLNEKLFF.

CDR3 bases: TGTGCCAGCAGCGTAGTCGGGCTAGCGGGACTCACCGGGGAGCTGTTTTTT. It is translated as CASSVVGLAGLTGELFF. The genes are TRBV9 and TRBJ2-2; the match to TRBD2 covers 9 bases. Unmatched junction bases numbered 7, after V lost 0 bases and J lost 4 bases. This CDR3 has 17 residues. Per the germline V gene, CDR1 is SGDLS and CDR2 is YYNGEE.

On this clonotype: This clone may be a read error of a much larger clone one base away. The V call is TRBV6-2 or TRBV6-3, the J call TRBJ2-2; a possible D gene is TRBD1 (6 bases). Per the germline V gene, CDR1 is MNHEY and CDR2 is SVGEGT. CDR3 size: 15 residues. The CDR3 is CASSYVGANTWELFF. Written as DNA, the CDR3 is TGTGCCAGCAGTTACGTGGGGGCGAACACCTGGGAGCTGTTTTTT.

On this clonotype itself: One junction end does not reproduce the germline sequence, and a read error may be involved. In DNA form, the CDR3 reads TGCAGTGTTAGAACACCCCGGGACTGCAATGAGCAATTCTTC. This translates into CSVRTPRDCNEQFF. The chain couples TRBV20-1 to TRBJ2-1, with D perhaps TRBD2 (6 bases). The CDR3 length is 14 residues. Germline CDR1 reads DFQATT; CDR2 reads SNEGSKA (reference sequence).

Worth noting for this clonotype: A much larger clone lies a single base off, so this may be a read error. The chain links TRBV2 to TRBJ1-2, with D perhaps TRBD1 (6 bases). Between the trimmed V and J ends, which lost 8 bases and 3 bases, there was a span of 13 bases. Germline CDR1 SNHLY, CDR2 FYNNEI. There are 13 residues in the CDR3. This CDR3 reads CASCLQGDYGYTF. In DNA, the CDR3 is TGTGCCAGCTGTCTACAGGGCGACTATGGCTACACCTTC.

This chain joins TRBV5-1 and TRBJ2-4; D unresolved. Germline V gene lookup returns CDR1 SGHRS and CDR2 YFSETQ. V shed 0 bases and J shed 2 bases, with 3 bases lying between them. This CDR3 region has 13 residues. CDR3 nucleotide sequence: TGCGCCAGCAGCTTGGGGACCAAAAACATTCAGTACTTC. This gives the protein CASSLGTKNIQYF.

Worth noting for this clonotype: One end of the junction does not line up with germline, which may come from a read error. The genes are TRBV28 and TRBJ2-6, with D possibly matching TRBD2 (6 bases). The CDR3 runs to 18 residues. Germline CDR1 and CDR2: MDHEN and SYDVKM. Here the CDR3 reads CASSLIRGGMAGTNVLTF. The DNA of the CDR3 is TGTGCTAGCAGTCTAATTAGGGGAGGCATGGCTGGGACCAACGTCCTGACTTTC.

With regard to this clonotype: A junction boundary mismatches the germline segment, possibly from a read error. CDR3 nucleotide sequence: TGTGCCAACAGCTTAGGTAAGGGTGGGAGGTACGAGCAGTACTTC. Its translation is CANSLGKGGRYEQYF. The gene calls are TRBV11-2 and TRBJ2-7; tentatively, D is TRBD2 (6 bases). Germline V CDR1 and CDR2: SGHAT, FQNNGV. This CDR3 comprises 15 residues.